Following are 2 T cell receptor beta chains from one sample sequenced in a study of cytomegalovirus exposure and HLA in healthy donors. The PCR employed 60 Vbeta primers together with 13 Jbeta primers. The repertoire was sequenced with immunoSEQ multiplex PCR; TCRdb's copy has only in-frame clones and lacks some. The profile covers about 160,000 clones, with 60% to 85% appearing a single time and 3.5% to 4.5% taken by the ten largest. The sequenced sample consisted of PBMCs. Source of these receptors: a man aged 25-45 years in good health and CMV-seropositive.

This clone was counted a few times. V usage is TRBV4-1 and J usage is TRBJ2-3; a weak D match, TRBD2 (6 bases). Per germline, CDR1 MGHRA and CDR2 YSYEKL. V dropped 3 bases and J dropped 6 bases, with 13 bases sitting between them. The CDR3 is 14 residues long. The CDR3 protein is CASSHGTRRDTQYF. DNA for the CDR3: TGCGCCAGCAGCCACGGGACTCGCCGCGATACGCAGTATTTT.

This clone has a single count. The V and J genes are TRBV5-1 and TRBJ1-1; D perhaps matches TRBD1 (6 bases). V was clipped by 1 base and J by 1 base, with 8 bases between them. This CDR3 has 14 amino acids. In germline, CDR1 is SGHRS, CDR2 YFSETQ. The chain's CDR3 is CASSLTGRNTEAFF. The DNA of the CDR3 is TGCGCCAGCAGCTTGACAGGGCGGAACACTGAAGCTTTCTTT.